Presented here are 6 T cell receptor beta chains from one specimen sequenced in a study of blood T cell repertoires in COVID-19. Here immunoSEQ multiplex PCR was the method, and the copy in TCRdb shows in-frame clones only, minus some. In the table there are 150,000 to 200,000 clones, 70% to 90% of which are singletons. Sequenced input: PBMCs or T cells enriched from blood (not recorded which). The receptors shown here come from a woman aged 18-29 years who had recovered from COVID-19.

The sample holds one count of this clone. The chain carries TRBV9 and TRBJ2-7; the match to TRBD1 covers 11 bases. Trimming removed 0 bases from V and 0 bases from J; junction bases left unmatched: 2. Germline V CDR1 and CDR2: SGDLS, YYNGEE. The CDR3 loop spans 16 amino acids. The CDR3 spells CASSVGGQGVSYEQYF. The CDR3 DNA reads TGTGCCAGCAGCGTAGGGGGACAGGGGGTCTCCTACGAGCAGTACTTC.

This chain joins TRBV7-9 and TRBJ2-1, with TRBD1 matching 9 bases. Germline CDR1 and CDR2: SEHNR and FQNEAQ (reference sequence). V shed 4 bases and J 4 bases; nucleotides not matched to a gene: 5. The CDR3 spans 15 residues. The DNA of the CDR3 is TGTGCCAGCAGCTCCCTACAGGGGGCTTACAATGAGCAGTTCTTC. Protein: CASSSLQGAYNEQFF. The variable domain in full, with the rest retrieved from reference TRBV7-9 and TRBJ2-1, is DTGVSQNPRHKITKRGQNVTFRCDPISEHNRLYWYRQTLGQGPEFLTYFQNEAQLEKSRLLSDRFSAERPKGSFSTLEIQRTEQGDSAMYLCASSSLQGAYNEQFFGPGTRLTVL.

V gene TRBV7-4 combines with J gene TRBJ2-7; the D is unclear. The germline V and J ends were trimmed by 1 base and 0 bases, with 7 bases remaining between them. There are 14 residues in the CDR3. CDR1 and CDR2 from the germline V gene are SGHVT and SQSDAQ. The CDR3 DNA follows: TGTGCCAGCAGCTTAGGTGGGCCCTCCTACGAGCAGTACTTC. Translation gives CASSLGGPSYEQYF.

The CDR3 DNA sequence: TGCGCCAGCAGCCGCGCAGGGACAGAGCCCCAGCATTTT. This translates into CASSRAGTEPQHF. J is TRBJ1-5 and V is TRBV4-1; 7 bases align to TRBD1. V gave up 4 bases and J gave up 8 bases; unmatched junction bases: 5. CDR3 length: 13 amino acids. CDR1 and CDR2 (germline): MGHRA, YSYEKL.

V usage is TRBV5-1 and J usage is TRBJ2-1, with D tentatively TRBD2 (5 bases). The CDR3 runs 14 residues. Trimming removed 2 bases from V and 5 bases from J, with 11 bases in between. The germline V gene has CDR1 SGHRS and CDR2 YFSETQ. This CDR3 reads CASSFRGDHNEQFF. Here the CDR3 DNA reads TGCGCCAGCAGCTTTCGGGGAGATCACAATGAGCAGTTCTTC.

There are a few counts of this clone. This chain joins TRBV10-1 and TRBJ2-2; possible D gene TRBD1, 6 bases. This CDR3 is built from 14 residues. Between the trimmed V and J ends, which lost 8 bases and 4 bases, there was a span of 14 bases. Germline V CDR1 and CDR2: WNHNN, SYGVQD (reference sequence). The CDR3 DNA is TGCGCCAGCTCCCGAGGGGGTAGCACCGGGGAGCTGTTTTTT. Encoded protein: CASSRGGSTGELFF.